Each of the 10 T cell receptor beta chains below was sequenced from the same sample in a study of T cells in Graves' hyperthyroidism and ophthalmopathy. It was RNA transcripts that yielded the amplified TCR beta CDR3 regions. TCR CDR3 regions were first amplified by RT-PCR with HTBI primers. TCRdb re-called the multiplex PCR reads through MiXCR, storing one row per CDR3 protein. The table shows roughly 700,000 distinct CDR3 sequences, with 11% to 15% occurring only once. The sequenced sample was blood. The source is a woman in her late teens or twenties with Graves' hyperthyroidism.

V gene TRBV29-1 combines with J gene TRBJ2-3, with D possibly TRBD2 on 6 matching bases. Germline V gene data show CDR1 as SQVTM and CDR2 as ANQGSEA. The CDR3 runs to 12 residues. Trimming stripped 6 bases from V and 4 bases from J, with 11 bases between. The DNA of the CDR3 is TGCAGCGTAGCGGGCCCCCCAGATACGCAGTATTTT. It specifies CSVAGPPDTQYF.

The chain couples TRBV4-3 to TRBJ1-2; D is unclear. Trimming removed 0 bases from V and 4 bases from J, with 12 bases in between. The CDR3 has 15 residues. Germline CDR1 and CDR2: LGHNA and YSLEER. CDR3 in amino acids: CASSQDLGRSYGYTF. CDR3 in DNA: TGCGCCAGCAGCCAAGATCTCGGCCGGTCCTATGGCTACACCTTC.

This clonotype came up many times. The J gene is TRBJ2-1, the V gene TRBV13, with no clear D. V lost 5 bases and J lost 4, with 21 bases in between. There are 17 residues in the CDR3. Per the germline V gene, CDR1 is PRHDT and CDR2 is FYEKMQ (reference sequence). The CDR3 is CASSPPNAFEHYNEQFF. The DNA for the CDR3 is TGTGCCAGCAGCCCTCCAAATGCATTCGAACATTACAATGAGCAGTTCTTC.

This clonotype was observed many times. The chain uses TRBV2 and TRBJ2-5, with 15 bases lining up with TRBD2. This CDR3 region has 15 residues. CDR1 SNHLY and CDR2 FYNNEI come from the germline V gene. The J segment lost 2 bases and the V segment lost 6 bases, leaving 1 base of the junction unmatched. CDR3 loop: CASRGTSGRQETQYF. For the CDR3, the DNA is TGTGCCAGCAGAGGGACTAGCGGGAGGCAAGAGACCCAGTACTTC.

This clonotype was seen repeatedly, ten times or more. This chain connects TRBV30 to TRBJ2-1; no reliable D call. Trimming pared 0 bases from V and 6 bases from J, leaving 9 bases between. The CDR3 sequence is 13 residues long. Per the germline V gene, CDR1 is GTSNPN and CDR2 is SVGIG (reference sequence). The CDR3 is CAWSVRSGNEQFF. In nucleotides, the CDR3 is TGTGCCTGGAGTGTACGATCGGGCAATGAGCAGTTCTTC.

A few counts support this clonotype. V and J are TRBV18 and TRBJ1-5; the D gene is possibly TRBD1 (6 bases). Germline loops: CDR1 KGHSH, CDR2 LQKENI. V was shortened by 6 bases and J by 1 base, with 13 bases between the two germline ends. CDR3 length: 15 residues. As DNA, the CDR3 is TGTGCCAGCTCGGGCACAGGGAGGAGCAATCAGCCCCAGCATTTT. Residues: CASSGTGRSNQPQHF.

This clonotype was seen many times. J is TRBJ2-5 and V is TRBV7-8; D is perhaps TRBD2 (6 bases). CDR3 length: 14 residues. V lost 4 bases and J lost 1, with 10 bases in between. The germline gives CDR1 SGHVS, CDR2 FQNEAQ. CDR3 bases: TGTGCCAGCAGCTCAGAGACTAGCCAAGAGACCCAGTACTTC. It translates to CASSSETSQETQYF.

At least ten counts were recorded for this clonotype. The chain combines TRBV11-2 with TRBJ2-7; either TRBD1 or TRBD2 may supply D (6 bases each). Germline CDR1 is SGHAT and CDR2 is FQNNGV. V dropped 7 bases and J dropped 3 bases, with 22 bases sitting between them. This CDR3 is 16 amino acids long. The CDR3 nucleotides read TGTGCCAGCAACACCCGGGGGCAGGGGTCGATCTACGAGCAGTACTTC. Translating it yields CASNTRGQGSIYEQYF.

This clonotype was counted many times. V gene TRBV3-1 combines with J gene TRBJ2-3; D might be TRBD2 (6 bases). CDR1 LGHDT and CDR2 YNNKEL come from the germline V gene (reference sequence). This CDR3 is built from 15 residues. V was shortened by 4 bases and J by 3 bases, with 14 bases between the two germline ends. In nucleotides, the CDR3 is TGTGCCAGCAGCCCCCTTACCAGCGGGACAGATACGCAGTATTTT. This translates into CASSPLTSGTDTQYF.

Comments on this clonotype: This could be a read error, since a much larger clone is one nucleotide away. The chain links TRBV7-2 to TRBJ2-1, with D maybe TRBD1 (6 bases). CDR3 size: 12 residues. Deletions cut 6 bases from V and 12 bases from J, with 15 bases between. Germline V CDR1 and CDR2: SGHTA, FQGNSA. CDR3 sequence reads: CASSLSPGVQFF. The CDR3 nucleotides read TGTGCCAGCAGTCTTTCCCCAGGGGTGCAGTTCTTC. Looking up the rest from reference TRBV7-2 and TRBJ2-1 gives the full variable domain: GAGVSQSPSNKVTEKGKDVELRCDPISGHTALYWYRQSLGQGLEFLIYFQGNSAPDKSGLPSDRFSAERTGGSVSTLTIQRTQQEDSAVYLCASSLSPGVQFFGPGTRLTVL.